Listed here are 8 T cell receptor beta chains from one sample, sequenced in a study of blood T cell repertoires in COVID-19. Repertoires were generated with immunoSEQ multiplex PCR, while TCRdb's copy carries only in-frame clones and drops some. The table has some 180,000 clones, over 75% seen once. Sequencing was performed on peripheral blood. These receptors were taken from a woman older than 75 with active or convalescent COVID-19.

The CDR3 bases are TGTGCCAGCAGCGTAGGGGGGACAGTAAGCTCTGGAAACACCATATATTTT. Its protein product is CASSVGGTVSSGNTIYF. This sequence joins TRBV9 and TRBJ1-3, with 7 bases aligning to TRBD1. V shed 0 bases, J shed 0 bases, and the junction held 6 bases outside the gene matches. The CDR3 is 17 amino acids. CDR1 and CDR2 (germline): SGDLS, YYNGEE.

This chain uses TRBV23-1 with TRBJ1-5; 10 bases are a match to TRBD1. TRBV23-1 is sorted into the ORF group, with uncertain function. Unmatched junction bases numbered 11, after V lost 7 bases and J lost 2 bases. The CDR3 has 17 amino acids. Here the CDR3 reads CASIPPRGTGGNQPQHF. The CDR3 DNA follows: TGCGCCAGCATACCCCCTAGGGGGACAGGGGGCAATCAGCCCCAGCATTTT.

This clone was observed a handful of times. The chain links TRBV12-3 or TRBV12-4 to TRBJ1-5; TRBD1 is a possible D gene (6 bases). The CDR3 length is 13 residues. Trimming cost V 5 bases and J 5 bases, with 10 bases left between them. The CDR3 loop reads CASSPTGYQPQHF. The CDR3 nucleotides are TGTGCCAGCAGTCCAACAGGGTATCAGCCCCAGCATTTT.

The chain uses TRBV9 and TRBJ1-4; 9 bases are a match to TRBD1. The V and J ends lost 4 bases and 5 bases, in that order; junction bases with no gene match: 12. This CDR3 region has 17 residues. Germline V CDR1 and CDR2: SGDLS, YYNGEE. The CDR3 reads CASSTSPWGTGNEKLFF. CDR3 nucleotide sequence: TGTGCCAGCAGCACTAGCCCGTGGGGGACAGGGAATGAAAAACTGTTTTTT.

The chain joins TRBV18 to TRBJ2-5; D might be TRBD2 (6 bases). Germline lookup yields CDR1 KGHSH and CDR2 LQKENI. The CDR3 covers 16 residues. Trimming took 2 bases from V and 5 from J, leaving 18 bases between them. CDR3 amino acids: CASSPRPGSSGETQYF. CDR3 in DNA: TGTGCCAGCTCACCAAGGCCGGGTTCGAGCGGGGAGACCCAGTACTTC.

This clone was counted once. The chain uses TRBV5-4 and TRBJ1-5; 9 bases fit TRBD1. The CDR3 sequence is 14 residues long. Germline assignment: CDR1 SGHNT and CDR2 YYREEE (reference sequence). With 8 bases clipped from V and 3 bases from J, the junction kept 6 bases outside the gene matches. The CDR3 region is CASSRQGDNQPQHF. As DNA, the CDR3 is TGTGCCAGTTCCAGACAGGGGGACAATCAGCCCCAGCATTTT. Variable domain in full (rest from reference TRBV5-4 and TRBJ1-5): ETGVTQSPTHLIKTRGQQVTLRCSSQSGHNTVSWYQQALGQGPQFIFQYYREEENGRGNFPPRFSGLQFPNYSSELNVNALELDDSALYLCASSRQGDNQPQHFGDGTRLSIL.

The chain combines TRBV6-5 with TRBJ1-1; no definite D call. V lost 5 bases and J 1 base, leaving 8 bases between the germline ends. The V gene's germline CDR1 is MNHEY and CDR2 SVGAGI. This CDR3 is 13 amino acids long. The CDR3 protein is CASSMSRNTEAFF. As DNA, the CDR3 is TGTGCCAGCAGTATGTCCAGGAACACTGAAGCTTTCTTT.

Only one count was recorded for this clone. The gene calls are TRBV6-4 and TRBJ1-5, with no clear D. From germline, CDR1 is MRHNA and CDR2 SNTAGT. The CDR3 has 14 amino acids. With 5 bases removed from V and 10 bases from J, the gap between germline ends came to 18 bases. CDR3 nucleotides: TGTGCCAGCAGTTCCAGCCCCGAGGGTAAACCCCAGCATTTT. It specifies CASSSSPEGKPQHF.